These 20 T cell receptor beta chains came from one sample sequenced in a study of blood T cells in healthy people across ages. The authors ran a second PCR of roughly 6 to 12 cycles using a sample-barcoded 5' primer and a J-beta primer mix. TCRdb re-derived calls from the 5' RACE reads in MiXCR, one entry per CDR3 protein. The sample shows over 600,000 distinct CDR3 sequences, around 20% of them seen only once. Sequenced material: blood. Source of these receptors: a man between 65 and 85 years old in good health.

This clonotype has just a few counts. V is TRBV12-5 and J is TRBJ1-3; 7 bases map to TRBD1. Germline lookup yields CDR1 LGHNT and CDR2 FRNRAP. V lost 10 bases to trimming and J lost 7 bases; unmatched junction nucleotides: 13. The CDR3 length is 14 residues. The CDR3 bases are TGTGCTACCCTTGGGGAGGGGGCGCGGAACACCATATATTTT. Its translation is CATLGEGARNTIYF.

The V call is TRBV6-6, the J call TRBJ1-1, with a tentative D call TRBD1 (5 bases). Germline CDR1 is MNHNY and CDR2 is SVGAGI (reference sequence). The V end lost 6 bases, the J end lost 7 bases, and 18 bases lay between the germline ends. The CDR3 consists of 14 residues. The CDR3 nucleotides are TGTGCCAGCAGCTCCTCGGGGGGAAAATTTGAAGCTTTCTTT. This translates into CASSSSGGKFEAFF.

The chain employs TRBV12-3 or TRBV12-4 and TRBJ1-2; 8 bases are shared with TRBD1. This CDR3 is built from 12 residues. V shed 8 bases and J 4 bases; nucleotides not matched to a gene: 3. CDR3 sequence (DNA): TGTGCCAGCCAACAGGGGGGCTATGGCTACACCTTC. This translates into CASQQGGYGYTF.

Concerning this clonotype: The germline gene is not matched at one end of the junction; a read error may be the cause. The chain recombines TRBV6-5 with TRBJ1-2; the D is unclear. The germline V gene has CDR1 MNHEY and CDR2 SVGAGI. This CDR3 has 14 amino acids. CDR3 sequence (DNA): TGTGCCTGCAGCCGGGCCGCGAATAACTATGGCTACACCTTC. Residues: CACSRAANNYGYTF.

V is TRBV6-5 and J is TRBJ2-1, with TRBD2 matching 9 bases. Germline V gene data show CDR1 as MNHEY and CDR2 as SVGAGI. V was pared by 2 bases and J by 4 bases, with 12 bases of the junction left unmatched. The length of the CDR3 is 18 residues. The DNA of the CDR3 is TGTGCCAGCAGTTACGGATTAGCGGGAGCTTCGGGATACAATGAGCAGTTCTTC. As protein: CASSYGLAGASGYNEQFF.

CDR3 DNA: TGCAGTGCTAGAGTGGCAGGGCCTCCCTACGAGCAGTACTTC. This sequence encodes CSARVAGPPYEQYF. The chain employs TRBV20-1 and TRBJ2-7; TRBD1 might be the D (5 bases). CDR3 length equals 14 residues. The V end lost 1 base, the J end lost 2 bases, and 12 bases lay between the germline ends. Germline values: CDR1 DFQATT, CDR2 SNEGSKA (reference sequence).

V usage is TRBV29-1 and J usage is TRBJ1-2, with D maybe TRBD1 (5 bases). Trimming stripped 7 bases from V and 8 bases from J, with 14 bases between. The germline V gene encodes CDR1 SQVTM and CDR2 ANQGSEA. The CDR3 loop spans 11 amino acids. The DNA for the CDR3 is TGCAGCGGAATCCATGGGGGGGGCTACACCTTC. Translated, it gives CSGIHGGGYTF.

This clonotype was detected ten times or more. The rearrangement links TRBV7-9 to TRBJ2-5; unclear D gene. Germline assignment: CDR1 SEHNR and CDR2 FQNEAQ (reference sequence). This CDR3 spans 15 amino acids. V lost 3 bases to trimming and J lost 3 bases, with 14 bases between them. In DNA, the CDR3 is TGTGCCAGCAGCTTTAAAGGTTATCAGGAAGAGACCCAGTACTTC. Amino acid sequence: CASSFKGYQEETQYF.

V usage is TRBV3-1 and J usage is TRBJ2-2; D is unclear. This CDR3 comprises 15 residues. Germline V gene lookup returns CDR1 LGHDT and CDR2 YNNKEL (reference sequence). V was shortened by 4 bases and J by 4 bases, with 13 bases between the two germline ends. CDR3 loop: CASSLAKGPTGELFF. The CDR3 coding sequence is TGTGCCAGCAGCCTCGCCAAAGGACCCACCGGGGAGCTGTTTTTT.

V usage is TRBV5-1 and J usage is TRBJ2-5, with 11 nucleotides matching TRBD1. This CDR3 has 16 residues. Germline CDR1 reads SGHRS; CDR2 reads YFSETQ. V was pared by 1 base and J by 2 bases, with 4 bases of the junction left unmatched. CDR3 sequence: CASSLRGQGVQETQYF. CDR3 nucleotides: TGCGCCAGCAGCTTGAGGGGACAGGGGGTTCAAGAGACCCAGTACTTC.

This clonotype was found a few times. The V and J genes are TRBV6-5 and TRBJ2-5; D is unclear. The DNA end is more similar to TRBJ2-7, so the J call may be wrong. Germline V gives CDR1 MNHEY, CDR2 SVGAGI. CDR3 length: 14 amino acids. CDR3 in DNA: TGTGCCAGCAGACCAGCGACGGATACCCACGAGCAGTACTTC. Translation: CASRPATDTHEQYF.

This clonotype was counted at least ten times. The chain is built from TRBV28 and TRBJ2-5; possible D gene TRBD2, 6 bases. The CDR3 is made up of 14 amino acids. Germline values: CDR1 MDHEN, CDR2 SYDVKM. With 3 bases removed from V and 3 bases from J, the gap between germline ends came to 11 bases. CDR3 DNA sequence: TGTGCCAGCAGTTTTCATCGGGGGAAAGAGACCCAGTACTTC. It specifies CASSFHRGKETQYF.

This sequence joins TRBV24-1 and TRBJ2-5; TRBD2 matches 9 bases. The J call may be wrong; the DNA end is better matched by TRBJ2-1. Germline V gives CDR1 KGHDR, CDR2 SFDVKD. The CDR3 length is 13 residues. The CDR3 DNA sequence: TGTGCCACCAGTGATGGGACTAGCTCGGAGCAGTTCTTC. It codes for CATSDGTSSEQFF.

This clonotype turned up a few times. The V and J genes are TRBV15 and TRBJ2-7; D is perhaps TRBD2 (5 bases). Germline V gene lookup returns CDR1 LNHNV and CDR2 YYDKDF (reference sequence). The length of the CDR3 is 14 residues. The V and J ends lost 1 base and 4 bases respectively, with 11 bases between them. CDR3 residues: CATSRGSGSYEQYF. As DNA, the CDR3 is TGTGCCACCAGCAGAGGGTCGGGAAGTTACGAGCAGTACTTC.

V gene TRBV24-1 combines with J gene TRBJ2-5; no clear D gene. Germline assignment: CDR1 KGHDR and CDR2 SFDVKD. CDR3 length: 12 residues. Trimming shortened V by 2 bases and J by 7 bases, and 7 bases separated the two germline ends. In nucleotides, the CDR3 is TGTGCCACCAGTGATTCCGAAGGGACCCAGTACTTC. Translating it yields CATSDSEGTQYF.

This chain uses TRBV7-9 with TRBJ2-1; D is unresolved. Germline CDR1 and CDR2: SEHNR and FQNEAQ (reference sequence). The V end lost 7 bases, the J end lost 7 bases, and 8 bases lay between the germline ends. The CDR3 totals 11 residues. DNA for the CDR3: TGTGCCAGCACCCTAATAAATGAGCAGTTCTTC. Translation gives CASTLINEQFF.

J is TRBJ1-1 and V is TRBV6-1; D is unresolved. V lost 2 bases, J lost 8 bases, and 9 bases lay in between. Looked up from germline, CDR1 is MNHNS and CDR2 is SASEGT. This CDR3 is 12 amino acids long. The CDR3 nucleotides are TGTGCCAGCAGTGAATTAAGCCAGGAAGCTTTCTTT. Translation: CASSELSQEAFF.

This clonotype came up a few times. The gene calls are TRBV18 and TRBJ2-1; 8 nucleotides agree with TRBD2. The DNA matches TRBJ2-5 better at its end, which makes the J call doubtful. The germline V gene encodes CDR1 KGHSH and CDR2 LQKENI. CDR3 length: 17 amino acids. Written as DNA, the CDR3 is TGTGCCAGCTCACCACCGGCGTCTAGCGGGCGCCAAGAGACCCAGTACTTC. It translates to CASSPPASSGRQETQYF.

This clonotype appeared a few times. The CDR3 is CSALVPLSYNEQFF. The CDR3 DNA reads TGCAGTGCTCTAGTACCCCTCTCCTACAATGAGCAGTTCTTC. J is TRBJ2-1 and V is TRBV20-1; D gene ambiguous. Germline V gene sequence: CDR1 DFQATT, CDR2 SNEGSKA (reference sequence). The CDR3 spans 14 residues. V lost 5 bases, J lost 0 bases, and 11 bases lay in between.

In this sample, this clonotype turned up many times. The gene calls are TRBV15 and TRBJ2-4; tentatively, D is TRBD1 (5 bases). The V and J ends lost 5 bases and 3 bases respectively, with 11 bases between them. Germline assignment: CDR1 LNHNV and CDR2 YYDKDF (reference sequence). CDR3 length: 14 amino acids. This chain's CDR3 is CATSGQWDKNIQYF. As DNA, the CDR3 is TGTGCCACCAGCGGACAATGGGACAAAAACATTCAGTACTTC.